One sample yielded the 17 T cell receptor beta chains listed below, sequenced in a study of cytotoxic CD8 clonotypes in ibrutinib-treated CLL. Generated by immunoSEQ multiplex PCR, the TCRdb table keeps only in-frame clones and is missing some. The sample lists about 300,000 clones; roughly four fifths were seen once. The sample here was PBMCs, taken at disease progression, from a patient treated with ibrutinib. These receptors originate from a human donor with chronic lymphocytic leukemia.

The rearrangement joins TRBV19 to TRBJ1-4; TRBD1 aligns across 10 bases. The germline V gene encodes CDR1 LNHDA and CDR2 SQIVND (reference sequence). The junction had 8 bases not matched to a gene; V was cut back by 5 bases and J by 8 bases. This CDR3 has 15 residues. The CDR3 DNA is TGTGCCAGTAGTTCGACAGGGGGCGTCGGGGAAAAACTGTTTTTT. It encodes CASSSTGGVGEKLFF.

This chain links TRBV13 with TRBJ2-1; 8 positions agree with TRBD2. CDR1 is PRHDT and CDR2 is FYEKMQ in the germline V gene (reference sequence). CDR3 length: 12 residues. V shed 5 bases, J shed 9 bases, and the junction held 3 bases outside the gene matches. The CDR3 region has the DNA TGTGCCAGCAGCGAGACTAGCGTTGAGCAGTTCTTC. This gives the protein CASSETSVEQFF.

This sequence joins TRBV4-1 and TRBJ1-3; D remains ambiguous. CDR3 length equals 15 residues. Germline CDR1 MGHRA, CDR2 YSYEKL. V was pared by 8 bases and J by 0 bases, with 14 bases between. CDR3 bases: TGCGCCAGCGCCCAGGTGAGTCGCTCTGGAAACACCATATATTTT. Translating gives CASAQVSRSGNTIYF.

The rearrangement joins TRBV18 to TRBJ1-3; D not certain. Germline V gene data show CDR1 as KGHSH and CDR2 as LQKENI. V was pared by 1 base and J by 0 bases, with 10 bases between. The CDR3 spans 16 residues. CDR3 bases: TGTGCCAGCTCACCACACCAGGAGGCCTCTGGAAACACCATATATTTT. This translates into CASSPHQEASGNTIYF.

V is TRBV5-1 and J is TRBJ1-1, with a possible D match to TRBD1 (5 bases). The germline V and J ends were trimmed by 0 bases and 7 bases, with 13 bases remaining between them. Germline CDR1 SGHRS, CDR2 YFSETQ. There are 14 residues in the CDR3. The CDR3 spells CASSLASPRGEAFF. The CDR3 DNA reads as TGCGCCAGCAGCTTGGCCTCACCTAGGGGTGAAGCTTTCTTT.

A few counts support this clone. The genes are TRBV2 and TRBJ2-1; D ambiguous. V was shortened by 8 bases and J by 4 bases, with 12 bases between the two germline ends. Germline assignment: CDR1 SNHLY and CDR2 FYNNEI. This CDR3 has 13 residues. CDR3 bases: TGTGCCAGCCTACCGAACGGATACAATGAGCAGTTCTTC. As protein: CASLPNGYNEQFF.

The chain carries TRBV6-6 and TRBJ1-2, with 12 bases fitting TRBD1. J gave up 2 bases and V 6 bases, and 4 bases lay outside the gene matches. The CDR3 covers 15 residues. Germline lookup yields CDR1 MNHNY and CDR2 SVGAGI (reference sequence). The CDR3 region is CASSRGQGANYGYTF. The CDR3 DNA is TGTGCCAGCAGCAGGGGACAGGGGGCAAACTATGGCTACACCTTC.

This clone has a handful of counts. The chain has TRBV29-1 and TRBJ1-2; 8 bases agree with TRBD1. Per the germline V gene, CDR1 is SQVTM and CDR2 is ANQGSEA. This CDR3 is 12 amino acids long. V was clipped by 6 bases and J by 4 bases; unmatched bases: 4. CDR3 DNA: TGCAGCGTGACCGGACAGGGCTATGGCTACACCTTC. It yields the protein CSVTGQGYGYTF.

V and J are TRBV18 and TRBJ2-2; no definite D call. V lost 4 bases and J lost 5, with 5 bases in between. Germline CDR1 reads KGHSH; CDR2 reads LQKENI. CDR3 size: 12 residues. The DNA of the CDR3 is TGTGCCAGCTCACTAAGAACCGGGGAGCTGTTTTTT. This codes for CASSLRTGELFF.

The rearrangement joins TRBV25-1 to TRBJ2-1; TRBD2 might be the D (6 bases). Germline loops: CDR1 MGHDK, CDR2 SYGVNS. V gave up 2 bases and J gave up 1 base, with 15 bases separating them. The CDR3 runs 17 residues. CDR3 residues: CASSEGYSGVSYNEQFF. In nucleotides, the CDR3 is TGTGCCAGCAGTGAAGGGTATAGCGGAGTTTCCTACAATGAGCAGTTCTTC.

This clone has just a few counts. V usage is TRBV11-2 and J usage is TRBJ2-5; 15 positions match TRBD2. This CDR3 has 18 residues. V lost 5 bases and J lost 1; bases outside the gene matches: 8. From germline, CDR1 is SGHAT and CDR2 FQNNGV. The CDR3 reads CASSGKGTSGRIQETQYF. Written as DNA, the CDR3 is TGTGCCAGCAGCGGGAAGGGGACTAGCGGGAGGATCCAAGAGACCCAGTACTTC.

The rearrangement uses TRBV19 and TRBJ1-6, with D perhaps matching TRBD1 (6 bases). The CDR3 has 17 amino acids. The V and J ends lost 6 bases and 2 bases respectively, with 17 bases between them. Germline CDR1 is LNHDA and CDR2 is SQIVND (reference sequence). In DNA, the CDR3 is TGTGCCAGTAGCCATTCGCAGGGGCGCACCTATAATTCACCCCTCCACTTT. Encoded protein: CASSHSQGRTYNSPLHF.

The chain couples TRBV6-5 to TRBJ2-1; D perhaps matches TRBD1 (6 bases). The CDR3 length is 15 residues. The germline CDR1 and CDR2 sequences are MNHEY and SVGAGI. The ends were cut back, 5 bases at V and 1 base at J, with 12 bases in the middle. The CDR3, as DNA: TGTGCCAGCAGTCCTAGGACAGCATCCTACAATGAGCAGTTCTTC. It codes for CASSPRTASYNEQFF.

This clone was counted once. The chain uses TRBV10-3 and TRBJ2-2; 7 bases map to TRBD1. The CDR3 consists of 17 residues. Germline trimming cut 0 bases from V and 3 bases from J; bases unmatched to any gene: 7. From germline, CDR1 is ENHRY and CDR2 SYGVKD. The CDR3 here is CAISESAGGPYTGELFF. CDR3 DNA: TGTGCCATCAGTGAGTCAGCAGGGGGACCCTACACCGGGGAGCTGTTTTTT.

The table lists this clone with many counts. V gene TRBV9 combines with J gene TRBJ2-1; 8 bases line up with TRBD2. J gave up 0 bases and V 3 bases, and 5 bases lay outside the gene matches. Germline V lookup: CDR1 SGDLS, CDR2 YYNGEE. The CDR3 spans 16 residues. The chain's CDR3 is CASSEGSGSSYNEQFF. The CDR3, as DNA: TGTGCCAGCAGCGAGGGGAGCGGGAGCTCCTACAATGAGCAGTTCTTC.

V gene TRBV27 combines with J gene TRBJ2-7, with 8 bases matching TRBD1. The CDR3 loop spans 13 amino acids. The J segment lost 5 bases and the V segment lost 4 bases, leaving 4 bases of the junction unmatched. The germline gives CDR1 MNHEY, CDR2 SMNVEV (reference sequence). In DNA, the CDR3 is TGTGCCAGCAGTTCCCAGGGGGCGGACGAGCAGTACTTC. Translation gives CASSSQGADEQYF.

This rearrangement joins TRBV28 to TRBJ2-3; D call uncertain. V lost 5 bases and J 6 bases, leaving 15 bases between the germline ends. CDR1 and CDR2 (germline): MDHEN, SYDVKM. This CDR3 has 14 residues. As DNA, the CDR3 is TGTGCCAGCAGTGCATCCGTCCCTGGGGATACGCAGTATTTT. Translated, it gives CASSASVPGDTQYF.